This TCR beta chain was recovered during a study of blood T cell repertoires in COVID-19. Study details: Sites across the United States, Italy and Spain contributed samples from acute and convalescent COVID-19. From T cells, B-cell-depleted T cells, or PBMCs came the material, which was cDNA or gDNA.

CDR3 length: 15 amino acids. Germline CDR1 and CDR2: MNHEY and SMNVEV (reference sequence). With V trimmed by 7 bases and J by 0 bases, 5 bases remained unmatched. Original methodology: The assay estimated nucleated cells by amplifying reference gene primers. The assay was immunoSEQ multiplex PCR, and TCRdb's table has in-frame clones only and misses some. V, J and clone size derive from that table, while D and trimming were established from the DNA sequence. Of 350,000 to 400,000 clones detected, around 92% appear once; the ten largest clones hold about 3%. This TCR was recovered from a woman in her twenties or thirties with COVID-19, enrolled during active disease. J is TRBJ2-1 and V is TRBV27; TRBD2 agrees at 8 bases. The specimen sequenced was peripheral blood. CDR3 bases: TGTGCCAGCAAACGCGGGGGGCGCTCCTACAATGAGCAGTTCTTC. Translated, it gives CASKRGGRSYNEQFF.